This TCR beta chain was sequenced for a study of control samples from healthy donors and cancer patients. Generated by immunoSEQ multiplex PCR, the TCRdb table keeps only in-frame clones and is missing some. Among more than 100,000 clones listed, roughly nine tenths were seen once. CDR3 length: 12 amino acids. The germline V gene has CDR1 SQVTM and CDR2 ANQGSEA. Trimming cost V 3 bases and J 5 bases, with 10 bases left between them. The clonotype originates from a woman aged 18-29 years in good health. Sequencing was carried out using blood. The rearrangement joins TRBV29-1 to TRBJ2-5; D might be TRBD1 or TRBD2, each matching 5 bases. The DNA for the CDR3 is TGCAGCGTTGACGGGACCTCGGAGACCCAGTACTTC. Translation gives CSVDGTSETQYF.